This T cell receptor beta chain came from a study of T-cell reconstitution after alpha-beta-depleted transplantation in children. Study findings and constraints: Newly made T cells mostly supplied T-cell counts and diversity one year after transplant. In patients about two months after transplant, alpha-beta T cells reportedly arose from several hundred expanded graft clones. High day-60 TCRbeta diversity in some patients came from surviving recipient T cells and thymic progenitors.

V dropped 5 bases and J dropped 10 bases, with 17 bases sitting between them. The CDR3 loop spans 14 amino acids. The table lists this clonotype with a count of one. Its antigen is as yet unknown. Preparation of the TCRbeta library was carried out with unique molecular identifiers. TCRdb re-analysed the PCR reads in MiXCR, keeping a single row per CDR3 protein. Of about 1,000,000 distinct CDR3 sequences listed, under 30% are singletons. The chain couples TRBV12-3 or TRBV12-4 to TRBJ1-4; D perhaps matches TRBD1 (5 bases). This TCR derives from a boy in the first two years of life who had a stem cell transplant for SCID, so the T cells may come from the graft donor. Sequences were derived from PBMCs, mostly from graft donor cells, sampled 360 days after TCRalphabeta/CD19-depleted stem cell transplant. The CDR3 loop is CASSLGGRRRKLFF. DNA for the CDR3: TGTGCCAGCAGTCTGGGGGGGAGACGGAGAAAACTGTTTTTT.